This note documents a single T cell receptor beta chain sequence. Its antigen is not identified. The data belong to a study of T cell repertoires in cytomegalovirus infection. Each CDR3 protein is one row after TCRdb ran MiXCR on the reads. The data show some 500,000 distinct CDR3 sequences, around 40% seen once. V was clipped by 5 bases and J by 2 bases; unmatched bases: 5. The CDR3 is made up of 15 amino acids. Germline V CDR1 and CDR2: LNHDA, SQIVND (reference sequence). V gene TRBV19 combines with J gene TRBJ1-5; 8 bases line up with TRBD1. Sequenced material: cultured PBMCs, taken from culture after CMV antigen stimulation. The clonotype originates from a human donor in good health (CMV status not recorded). Some clones in this sample may be carry-over from other donors' samples. The CDR3 is CASSPKQGGNQPQHF. The CDR3 DNA is TGTGCCAGTAGTCCAAAACAGGGGGGCAATCAGCCCCAGCATTTT.